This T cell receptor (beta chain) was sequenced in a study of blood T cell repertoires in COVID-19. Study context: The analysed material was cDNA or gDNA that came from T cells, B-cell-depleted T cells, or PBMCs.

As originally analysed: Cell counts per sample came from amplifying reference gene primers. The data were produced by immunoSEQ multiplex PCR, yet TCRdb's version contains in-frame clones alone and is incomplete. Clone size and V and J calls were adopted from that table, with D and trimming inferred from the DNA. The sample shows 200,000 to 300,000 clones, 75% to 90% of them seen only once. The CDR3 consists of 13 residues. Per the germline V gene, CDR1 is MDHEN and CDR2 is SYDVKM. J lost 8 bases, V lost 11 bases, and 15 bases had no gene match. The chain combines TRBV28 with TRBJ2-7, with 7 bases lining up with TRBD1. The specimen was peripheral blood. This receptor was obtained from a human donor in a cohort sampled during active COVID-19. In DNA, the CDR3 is TGTGCCTCCATAGCAGGGGGTGGAGGTAAGCAGTACTTC. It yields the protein CASIAGGGGKQYF. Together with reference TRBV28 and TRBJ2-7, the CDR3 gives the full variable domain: DVKVTQSSRYLVKRTGEKVFLECVQDMDHENMFWYRQDPGLGLRLIYFSYDVKMKEKGDIPEGYSVSREKKERFSLILESASTNQTSMYLCASIAGGGGKQYFGPGTRLTVT.